The 19 T cell receptor beta chains below come from one sample, sequenced in a study of post-analysis software for immune sequencing data. Study outcomes and limitations: A few TRBV segments occurring more often in patients than controls included TRBV5-6, TRBV5-1 and TRBV20-1.

Antigens for these TCRs are unknown. Researchers reported that TCR beta cDNA libraries carried unique molecular identifiers. Each CDR3 protein is one row after TCRdb ran MiXCR on the PCR reads. Here the sample spans hundreds of thousands of distinct CDR3 sequences, around 37% being singletons. Input material: blood. These receptor sequences come from a girl aged 5 to 17 with multiple sclerosis.

This clonotype was counted between two and nine times. The V gene is TRBV4-3, the J gene TRBJ2-5; the match to TRBD2 covers 13 bases. V lost 4 bases to trimming and J lost 5 bases; unmatched junction nucleotides: 7. Looked up from germline, CDR1 is LGHNA and CDR2 is YSLEER. The CDR3 totals 16 residues. CDR3 protein: CASSRGTSGVLETQYF. The CDR3 coding sequence is TGCGCCAGCAGCCGCGGGACTAGCGGGGTTTTGGAGACCCAGTACTTC.

The J gene is TRBJ1-2, the V gene TRBV24-1, with 7 positions matching TRBD1. Germline V gene sequence: CDR1 KGHDR, CDR2 SFDVKD. V shed 7 bases and J 8 bases; nucleotides not matched to a gene: 9. The CDR3 consists of 13 residues. The CDR3 here is CATSPQGEGGYTF. The CDR3 DNA reads as TGTGCCACCAGCCCCCAGGGGGAGGGCGGCTACACCTTC.

The chain's CDR3 is CASSPESWGHGYTF. Written as DNA, the CDR3 is TGTGCCAGCAGCCCTGAATCATGGGGTCATGGCTACACCTTC. The rearrangement joins TRBV7-9 to TRBJ1-2; D gene unclear. The CDR3 is made up of 14 amino acids. CDR1 and CDR2 (germline): SEHNR, FQNEAQ (reference sequence). Trimming cost V 5 bases and J 6 bases, with 16 bases left between them. Full variable domain (rest looked up from reference TRBV7-9 and TRBJ1-2): DTGVSQNPRHKITKRGQNVTFRCDPISEHNRLYWYRQTLGQGPEFLTYFQNEAQLEKSRLLSDRFSAERPKGSFSTLEIQRTEQGDSAMYLCASSPESWGHGYTFGSGTRLTVV.

This clonotype has more than one count but fewer than ten. CDR3 sequence: CASSLSPHSYNEQFF. The CDR3 DNA follows: TGTGCCAGCAGTTTATCGCCTCACTCCTACAATGAGCAGTTCTTC. This rearrangement joins TRBV27 to TRBJ2-1; D gene ambiguous. Germline CDR1 and CDR2: MNHEY and SMNVEV (reference sequence). This CDR3 region has 15 residues. Trimming shortened V by 0 bases and J by 0 bases, and 6 bases separated the two germline ends.

The J gene is TRBJ1-1, the V gene TRBV6-6, with D hard to call. V lost 4 bases and J lost 9, with 9 bases in between. Per the germline V gene, CDR1 is MNHNY and CDR2 is SVGAGI (reference sequence). CDR3 length: 11 amino acids. DNA for the CDR3: TGTGCCAGCAGTTGGAAGGGCCAAGCTTTCTTT. It translates to CASSWKGQAFF.

This clonotype was found once. The V and J genes are TRBV7-9 and TRBJ1-1, with D perhaps matching TRBD1 (6 bases). The germline CDR1 and CDR2 sequences are SEHNR and FQNEAQ (reference sequence). Trimming stripped 7 bases from V and 7 bases from J, with 25 bases between. CDR3 length: 16 amino acids. The CDR3 DNA reads as TGTGCCAGCAAGGACAGCTGGGGTAGGAACAGACATGAAGCTTTCTTT. It translates to CASKDSWGRNRHEAFF.

This clonotype has just a few counts. The chain combines TRBV15 with TRBJ2-1; 7 bases align to TRBD2. This CDR3 is 14 amino acids long. In germline, CDR1 is LNHNV, CDR2 YYDKDF (reference sequence). Losses at the gene ends were 0 bases for V and 5 bases for J; bases not matched to a gene: 1. CDR3 loop: CATSRDLADNEQFF. In DNA form, the CDR3 reads TGTGCCACCAGCAGAGATCTAGCGGACAATGAGCAGTTCTTC.

For this clonotype: Germline and junction disagree at one end, which may indicate a read error. This chain links TRBV18 with TRBJ2-3; D uncertain. The V gene's germline CDR1 is KGHSH and CDR2 LQKENI. The CDR3 extends over 16 amino acids. The CDR3 region is CASSPLDTLPTDTQYF. CDR3 DNA: TGCGCCAGCTCACCATTAGACACGTTACCCACAGATACGCAGTATTTT.

The rearrangement uses TRBV6-1 and TRBJ2-1; no reliable D call. Trimming pared 3 bases from V and 9 bases from J, leaving 9 bases between. Per germline, CDR1 MNHNS and CDR2 SASEGT. The CDR3 contains 12 residues. This CDR3 reads CASSERIAEQFF. CDR3 in DNA: TGTGCCAGCAGTGAGAGAATAGCTGAGCAGTTCTTC.

The chain has TRBV6-5 and TRBJ2-5, with 8 nucleotides matching TRBD1. The end of the DNA aligns better with TRBJ2-7, so the J call may be wrong. From germline, CDR1 is MNHEY and CDR2 SVGAGI. The CDR3 extends over 15 amino acids. The CDR3 DNA is TGTGCCAGCAGTCCCCGGGACAGGCCCCGGGACGAGCAGTACTTC. Protein product: CASSPRDRPRDEQYF.

This clonotype has more than one count but fewer than ten. J is TRBJ2-2 and V is TRBV5-1; TRBD1 might be the D (6 bases). The germline gives CDR1 SGHRS, CDR2 YFSETQ. Deletions cut 4 bases from V and 7 bases from J, with 14 bases between. The CDR3 spans 14 residues. CDR3 region: CASSARGNDGELFF. In DNA, the CDR3 is TGCGCCAGCAGCGCCAGGGGAAATGACGGGGAGCTGTTTTTT.

The CDR3 nucleotides are TGCAGCGTTGAAAGGGACAGGGGAAAAGAGACCCAGTACTTC. Its translation: CSVERDRGKETQYF. The chain employs TRBV29-1 and TRBJ2-7, with 10 bases matching TRBD1. The J call is doubtful: the DNA matches TRBJ2-5 better. Germline CDR1 is SQVTM and CDR2 is ANQGSEA. The CDR3 is made up of 14 amino acids.

The V and J genes are TRBV7-2 and TRBJ2-1, with 9 bases identical to TRBD2. The CDR3 totals 18 residues. Germline loops: CDR1 SGHTA, CDR2 FQGNSA. J was trimmed by 4 bases and V by 4 bases; bases with no gene match: 14. CDR3 DNA: TGTGCCAGCAGCTCAAATCAGTTACTAGCGGGTATATACAATGAGCAGTTCTTC. It encodes CASSSNQLLAGIYNEQFF.

V usage is TRBV6-6 and J usage is TRBJ1-4; 7 bases agree with TRBD1. J was trimmed by 10 bases and V by 5 bases; bases with no gene match: 4. The CDR3 has 12 residues. CDR1 and CDR2 from the germline V gene are MNHNY and SVGAGI (reference sequence). The CDR3 bases are TGTGCCAGCAGTCCTGGGACAGCAAAACTGTTTTTT. It specifies CASSPGTAKLFF.

J is TRBJ2-7 and V is TRBV6-6; the D call may be TRBD1 or TRBD2 (5 bases each). The germline CDR1 and CDR2 sequences are MNHNY and SVGAGI (reference sequence). V was cut by 0 bases and J by 2 bases, with 14 bases left in between. The CDR3 contains 16 residues. The CDR3 region has the DNA TGTGCCAGCAGTTACTCAGGGATCGAGGGGACCTACGAGCAGTACTTC. Translating gives CASSYSGIEGTYEQYF.

The V call is TRBV10-3, the J call TRBJ2-1; TRBD2 aligns across 8 bases. Germline CDR1 ENHRY, CDR2 SYGVKD. The ends lost 0 bases at V and 2 bases at J; junction bases unmatched: 6. The CDR3 sequence is 17 residues long. CDR3 DNA: TGTGCCATCAGTGAGTCGGGTGGGGGACTAGCCTACAATGAGCAGTTCTTC. Residues: CAISESGGGLAYNEQFF.

This chain connects TRBV7-2 to TRBJ1-2, with TRBD1 identical over 10 bases. There are 17 residues in the CDR3. The germline gives CDR1 SGHTA, CDR2 FQGNSA. The junction had 12 bases not matched to a gene; V was cut back by 5 bases and J by 3 bases. The chain's CDR3 is CASSLAPPGQGYYGYTF. DNA of the CDR3: TGTGCCAGCAGCCTCGCGCCTCCGGGACAGGGGTACTATGGCTACACCTTC.

A few counts support this clonotype. V and J are TRBV18 and TRBJ2-1; a possible D gene is TRBD2 (6 bases). The CDR3 is made up of 14 amino acids. V was clipped by 3 bases and J by 7 bases, with 13 bases between them. Germline V CDR1 and CDR2: KGHSH, LQKENI. DNA for the CDR3: TGTGCCAGCTCACCGGTACTAGCAGGTAATGAGCAGTTCTTC. This translates into CASSPVLAGNEQFF.

The rearrangement uses TRBV14 and TRBJ2-1; D ambiguous. V was cut by 1 base and J by 4 bases, with 11 bases left in between. CDR1 and CDR2 (germline): SGHDN, FVKESK. The CDR3 sequence is 15 residues long. CDR3 nucleotides: TGTGCCAGCAGCCAAGGGATTAACCAGTACAATGAGCAGTTCTTC. Protein sequence: CASSQGINQYNEQFF.